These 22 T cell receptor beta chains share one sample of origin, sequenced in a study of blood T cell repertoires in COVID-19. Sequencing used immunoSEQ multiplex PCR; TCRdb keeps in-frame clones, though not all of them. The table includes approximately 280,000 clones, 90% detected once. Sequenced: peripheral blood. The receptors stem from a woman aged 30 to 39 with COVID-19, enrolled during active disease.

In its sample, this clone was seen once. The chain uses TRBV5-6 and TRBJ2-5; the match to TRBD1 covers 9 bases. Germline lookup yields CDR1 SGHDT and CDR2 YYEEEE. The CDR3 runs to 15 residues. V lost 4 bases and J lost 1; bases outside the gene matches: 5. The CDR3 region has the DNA TGTGCCAGCAGCGCGGACAGGGGACCCCAAGAGACCCAGTACTTC. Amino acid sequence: CASSADRGPQETQYF. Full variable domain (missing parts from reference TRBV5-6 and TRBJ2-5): DAGVTQSPTHLIKTRGQQVTLRCSPKSGHDTVSWYQQALGQGPQFIFQYYEEEERQRGNFPDRFSGHQFPNYSSELNVNALLLGDSALYLCASSADRGPQETQYFGPGTRLLVL.

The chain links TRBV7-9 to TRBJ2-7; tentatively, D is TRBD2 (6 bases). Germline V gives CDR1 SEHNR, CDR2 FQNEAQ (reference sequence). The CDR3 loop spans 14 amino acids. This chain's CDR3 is CASAQGGSLYEQYF. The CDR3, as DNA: TGTGCTTCAGCGCAGGGAGGCTCCCTCTACGAGCAGTACTTC. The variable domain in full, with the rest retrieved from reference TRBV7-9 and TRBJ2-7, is DTGVSQNPRHKITKRGQNVTFRCDPISEHNRLYWYRQTLGQGPEFLTYFQNEAQLEKSRLLSDRFSAERPKGSFSTLEIQRTEQGDSAMYLCASAQGGSLYEQYFGPGTRLTVT.

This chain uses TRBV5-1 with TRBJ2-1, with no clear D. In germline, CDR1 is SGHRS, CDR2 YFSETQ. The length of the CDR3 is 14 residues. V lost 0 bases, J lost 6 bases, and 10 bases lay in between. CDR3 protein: CASSLVGPTNEQFF. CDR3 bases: TGCGCCAGCAGCTTGGTGGGCCCAACCAATGAGCAGTTCTTC.

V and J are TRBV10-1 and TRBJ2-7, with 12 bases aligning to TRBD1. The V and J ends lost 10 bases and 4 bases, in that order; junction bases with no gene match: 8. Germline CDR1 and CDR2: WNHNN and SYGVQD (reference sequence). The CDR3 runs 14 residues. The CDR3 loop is CATAAGQGAYEQYF. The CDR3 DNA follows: TGCGCCACCGCGGCGGGACAGGGGGCTTACGAGCAGTACTTC.

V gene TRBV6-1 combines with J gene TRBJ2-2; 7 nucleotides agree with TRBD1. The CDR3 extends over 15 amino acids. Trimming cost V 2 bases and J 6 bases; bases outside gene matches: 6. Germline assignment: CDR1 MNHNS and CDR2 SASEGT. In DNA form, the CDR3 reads TGTGCCAGCAGTGAACGGAGAGGGGGCGCCGGGGAGCTGTTTTTT. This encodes CASSERRGGAGELFF.

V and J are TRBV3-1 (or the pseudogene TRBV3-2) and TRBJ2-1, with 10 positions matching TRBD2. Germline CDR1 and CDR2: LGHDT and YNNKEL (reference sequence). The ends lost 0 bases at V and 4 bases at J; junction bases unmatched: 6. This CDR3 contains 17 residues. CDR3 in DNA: TGTGCCAGCAGCCAAGATTGGGGAGCGGGAGGGTACAATGAGCAGTTCTTC. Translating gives CASSQDWGAGGYNEQFF.

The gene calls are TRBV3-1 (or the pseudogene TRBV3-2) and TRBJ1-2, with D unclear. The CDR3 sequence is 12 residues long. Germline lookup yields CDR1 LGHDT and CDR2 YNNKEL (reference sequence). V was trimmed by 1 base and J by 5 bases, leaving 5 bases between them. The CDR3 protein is CASSQVEYGYTF. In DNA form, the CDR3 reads TGTGCCAGCAGCCAAGTTGAGTATGGCTACACCTTC.

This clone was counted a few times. The CDR3 DNA sequence: TGTGCCAGCAGCCAATGGGAAACAGGGATTTCACCCCTCCACTTT. This encodes CASSQWETGISPLHF. The chain is built from TRBV3-1 (or the pseudogene TRBV3-2) and TRBJ1-6; tentative D call: TRBD1 (6 bases). There are 15 residues in the CDR3. V lost 2 bases to trimming and J lost 9 bases, with 14 bases between them. Germline lookup yields CDR1 LGHDT and CDR2 YNNKEL (reference sequence).

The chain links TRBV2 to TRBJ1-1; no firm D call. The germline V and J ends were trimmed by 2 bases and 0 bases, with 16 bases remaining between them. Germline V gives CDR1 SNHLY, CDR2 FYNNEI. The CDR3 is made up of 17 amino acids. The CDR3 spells CASSESVLGGMNTEAFF. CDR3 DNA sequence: TGTGCCAGCAGTGAATCGGTTTTGGGAGGTATGAACACTGAAGCTTTCTTT.

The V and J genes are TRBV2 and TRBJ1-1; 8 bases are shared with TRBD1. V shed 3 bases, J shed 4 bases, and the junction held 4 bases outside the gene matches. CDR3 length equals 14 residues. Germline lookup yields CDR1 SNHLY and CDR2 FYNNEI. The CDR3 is CASSDAGGPTEAFF. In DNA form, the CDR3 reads TGTGCCAGCAGTGACGCAGGGGGCCCCACTGAAGCTTTCTTT.

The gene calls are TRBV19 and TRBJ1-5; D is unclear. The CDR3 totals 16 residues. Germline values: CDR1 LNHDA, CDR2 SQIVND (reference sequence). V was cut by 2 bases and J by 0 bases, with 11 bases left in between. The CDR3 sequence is CASSIMAAYSNQPQHF. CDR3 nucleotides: TGTGCCAGTAGTATAATGGCGGCATATAGCAATCAGCCCCAGCATTTT.

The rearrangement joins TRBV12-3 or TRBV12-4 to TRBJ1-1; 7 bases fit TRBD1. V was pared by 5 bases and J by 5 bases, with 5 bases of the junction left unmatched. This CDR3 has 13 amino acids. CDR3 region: CASSVQGWTEAFF. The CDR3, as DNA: TGTGCCAGCAGTGTACAGGGGTGGACTGAAGCTTTCTTT.

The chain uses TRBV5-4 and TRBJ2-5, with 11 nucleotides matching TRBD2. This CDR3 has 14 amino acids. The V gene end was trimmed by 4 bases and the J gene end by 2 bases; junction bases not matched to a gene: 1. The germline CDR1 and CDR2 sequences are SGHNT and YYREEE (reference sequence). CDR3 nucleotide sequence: TGTGCCAGCAGCCGACTAGCGGGACAAGAGACCCAGTACTTC. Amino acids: CASSRLAGQETQYF.

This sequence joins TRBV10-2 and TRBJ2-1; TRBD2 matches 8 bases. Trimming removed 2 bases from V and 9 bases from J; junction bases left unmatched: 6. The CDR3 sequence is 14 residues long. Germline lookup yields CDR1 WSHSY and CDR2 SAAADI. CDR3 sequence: CASSERGGDLEQFF. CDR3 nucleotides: TGCGCCAGCAGTGAGCGGGGGGGGGACCTTGAGCAGTTCTTC.

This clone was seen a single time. For the CDR3, the DNA is TGTGCCAGCAGGGGGGGGTCCTACGAGCAGTACTTC. It codes for CASRGGSYEQYF. The chain employs TRBV6-5 and TRBJ2-7; TRBD2 agrees at 7 bases. The CDR3 has 12 residues. Germline CDR1 reads MNHEY; CDR2 reads SVGAGI. J was trimmed by 1 base and V by 6 bases; bases with no gene match: 0.

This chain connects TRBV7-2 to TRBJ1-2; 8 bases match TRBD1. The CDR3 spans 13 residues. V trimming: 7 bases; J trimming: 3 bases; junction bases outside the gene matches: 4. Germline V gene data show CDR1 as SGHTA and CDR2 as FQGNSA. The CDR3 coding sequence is TGTGCCAGCAAGGACAGGGTTCACTATGGCTACACCTTC. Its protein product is CASKDRVHYGYTF.

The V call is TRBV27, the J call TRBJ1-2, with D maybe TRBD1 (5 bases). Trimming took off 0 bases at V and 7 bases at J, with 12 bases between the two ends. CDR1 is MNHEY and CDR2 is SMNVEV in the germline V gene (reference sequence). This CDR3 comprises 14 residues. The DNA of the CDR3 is TGTGCCAGCAGTTTATCGTTGCAGGGTCCTGGCTACACCTTC. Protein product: CASSLSLQGPGYTF.

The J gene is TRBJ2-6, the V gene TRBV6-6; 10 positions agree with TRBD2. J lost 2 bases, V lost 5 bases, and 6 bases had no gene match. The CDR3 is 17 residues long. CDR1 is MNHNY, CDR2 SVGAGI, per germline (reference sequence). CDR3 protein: CASSPPSGRTGANVLTF. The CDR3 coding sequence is TGTGCCAGCAGTCCTCCTAGCGGGAGAACTGGGGCCAACGTCCTGACTTTC.

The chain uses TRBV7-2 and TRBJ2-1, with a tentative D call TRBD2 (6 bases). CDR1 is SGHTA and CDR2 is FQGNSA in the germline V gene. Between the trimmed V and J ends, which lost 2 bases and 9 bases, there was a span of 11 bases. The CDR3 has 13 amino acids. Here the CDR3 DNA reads TGTGCCAGCAGCTTATCCGGGAGCGGTGAGCAGTTCTTC. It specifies CASSLSGSGEQFF.

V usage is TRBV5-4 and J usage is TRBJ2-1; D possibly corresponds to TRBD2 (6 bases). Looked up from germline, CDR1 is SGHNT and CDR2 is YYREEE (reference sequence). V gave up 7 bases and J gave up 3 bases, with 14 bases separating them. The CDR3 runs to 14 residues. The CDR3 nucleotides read TGTGCCAGCGGACGCCGGGACTTCTACAATGAGCAGTTCTTC. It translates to CASGRRDFYNEQFF.

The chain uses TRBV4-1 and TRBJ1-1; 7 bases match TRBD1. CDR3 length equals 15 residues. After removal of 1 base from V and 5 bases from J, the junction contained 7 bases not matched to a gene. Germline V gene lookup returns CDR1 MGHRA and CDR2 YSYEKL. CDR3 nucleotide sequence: TGCGCCAGCAGCCAAGTCACAGGGGCCGAAACTGAAGCTTTCTTT. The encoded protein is CASSQVTGAETEAFF.

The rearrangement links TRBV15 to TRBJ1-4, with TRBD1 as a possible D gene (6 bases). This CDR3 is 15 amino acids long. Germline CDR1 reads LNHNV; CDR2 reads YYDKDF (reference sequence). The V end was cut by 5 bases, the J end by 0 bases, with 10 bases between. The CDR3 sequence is CATSLWDTTNEKLFF. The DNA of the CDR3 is TGTGCCACCAGCCTGTGGGACACAACTAATGAAAAACTGTTTTTT.